One sample yielded the 8 T cell receptor beta chains listed below, sequenced in a study of cytomegalovirus exposure and HLA in healthy donors. The PCR made use of 60 Vbeta and 13 Jbeta primers. Some clones are missing from TCRdb's copy, which holds only in-frame ones; the method was immunoSEQ multiplex PCR. The top ten hold more than 0.5% of the sample, which has around 130,000 clones, nearly 90% seen once. Sequenced sample: PBMCs. These TCRs come from a woman between 40 and 50 years old in good health and CMV-seronegative.

V is TRBV28 and J is TRBJ2-7; 7 positions match TRBD2. CDR1 is MDHEN and CDR2 is SYDVKM in the germline V gene. After removal of 4 bases from V and 2 bases from J, the junction contained 5 bases not matched to a gene. The CDR3 extends over 14 amino acids. CDR3 in amino acids: CASSWASGTYEQYF. DNA of the CDR3: TGTGCCAGCAGTTGGGCTAGCGGAACCTACGAGCAGTACTTC.

The rearrangement uses TRBV5-6 and TRBJ2-7, with a weak D call TRBD2 (6 bases). Trimming removed 3 bases at V and 12 bases at J, with 16 bases between. The CDR3 is 12 residues long. The germline CDR1 and CDR2 sequences are SGHDT and YYEEEE. CDR3: CASSSGLRPGYF. The DNA for the CDR3 is TGTGCCAGCAGCTCGGGACTTCGACCTGGGTACTTC.

As concerns this clone: The junction differs from germline at one of its ends, possibly a read error. The chain has TRBV7-9 and TRBJ2-3; 7 nucleotides match TRBD2. Germline CDR1 SEHNR, CDR2 FQNEAQ (reference sequence). The CDR3 contains 15 residues. CDR3 residues: CSSSLAPGGTDTQYF. CDR3 sequence (DNA): TGTTCCAGCAGCTTAGCCCCCGGGGGGACAGATACGCAGTATTTT.

This chain joins TRBV5-8 and TRBJ2-3, with 7 bases identical to TRBD2. CDR1 and CDR2 from the germline V gene are SGHTS and YDEGEE. The CDR3 consists of 17 residues. The V gene end was trimmed by 0 bases and the J gene end by 0 bases; junction bases not matched to a gene: 7. The CDR3 loop is CASSLAGLGSSTDTQYF. DNA for the CDR3: TGTGCCAGCAGCTTGGCCGGACTAGGGTCTAGCACAGATACGCAGTATTTT.

The rearrangement links TRBV4-2 to TRBJ2-3; no definite D call. V was shortened by 5 bases and J by 3 bases, with 9 bases between the two germline ends. Per germline, CDR1 LGHNA and CDR2 YNFKEQ. This CDR3 has 13 amino acids. The chain's CDR3 is CASSAAGTDTQYF. CDR3 DNA sequence: TGTGCCAGCAGCGCTGCAGGAACAGATACGCAGTATTTT.

V is TRBV28 and J is TRBJ2-7, with D unresolved. The ends were cut back, 10 bases at V and 4 bases at J, with 11 bases in the middle. The germline V gene has CDR1 MDHEN and CDR2 SYDVKM. This CDR3 is 11 amino acids long. For the CDR3, the DNA is TGTGCCACCTCTGAGAGTTACGAGCAGTACTTC. Translating it yields CATSESYEQYF. The full variable domain, its missing parts supplied by reference TRBV28 and TRBJ2-7, is DVKVTQSSRYLVKRTGEKVFLECVQDMDHENMFWYRQDPGLGLRLIYFSYDVKMKEKGDIPEGYSVSREKKERFSLILESASTNQTSMYLCATSESYEQYFGPGTRLTVT.

J is TRBJ2-3 and V is TRBV9, with D possibly TRBD2 on 6 matching bases. Germline-derived CDR1 and CDR2 are SGDLS and YYNGEE. V lost 3 bases, J lost 4 bases, and 9 bases lay in between. The CDR3 runs to 13 residues. In DNA form, the CDR3 reads TGTGCCAGCAGCGAACCGGGGGCAGATACGCAGTATTTT. Translating gives CASSEPGADTQYF.

This sequence joins TRBV28 and TRBJ1-2; D uncertain. V lost 5 bases, J lost 8 bases, and 9 bases lay in between. The CDR3 covers 11 residues. Germline loops: CDR1 MDHEN, CDR2 SYDVKM. CDR3 nucleotides: TGTGCCAGCAGTCCCCAGAGGGGCTACACCTTC. It translates to CASSPQRGYTF.